This TCR beta chain emerged from a study of T cell responses to AZD1222 COVID-19 vaccine. Libraries were prepared by immunoSEQ multiplex PCR; TCRdb keeps only in-frame clonotypes and omits some of them. Of about 82,000 clones listed, about 90% are singletons. Investigators merged groups given second doses at roughly 4 or roughly 12 weeks. General study findings and limits: Clonal diversity may have been underestimated, and the donors were mostly white British, with more females than males.

A remark on this clone: Its antigen is undetermined.

This CDR3 comprises 13 residues. Germline CDR1 reads LNHDA; CDR2 reads SQIVND (reference sequence). V was cut by 5 bases and J by 3 bases, with 10 bases left in between. Sequencing was performed on peripheral blood, taken 28 days after the second AZD1222 dose. V is TRBV19 and J is TRBJ1-2; a weak D match, TRBD1 (6 bases). The origin of this receptor is an adult who received the AZD1222 COVID-19 vaccine. CDR3 residues: CASSHREDYGYTF. The CDR3 nucleotides are TGTGCCAGTAGTCACAGGGAGGACTATGGCTACACCTTC.